The next 27 T cell receptor beta chains were all read from a single sample in a study of T cells in Graves' hyperthyroidism and ophthalmopathy. Researchers amplified the TCR beta CDR3 regions from RNA transcripts. The TCR CDR3 was amplified in a first-round RT-PCR using the HTBI primer set. TCRdb recomputed calls from the multiplex PCR reads with MiXCR, one row per CDR3 protein. The data show some 550,000 distinct CDR3 sequences, around 16% seen once. Sequencing input: blood. The source is a woman in her thirties or forties with Graves' ophthalmopathy.

This clonotype occurred many times. V usage is TRBV11-2 and J usage is TRBJ2-1; unclear D gene. The V and J ends lost 5 bases and 0 bases respectively, with 11 bases between them. The CDR3 runs to 15 residues. The V gene's germline CDR1 is SGHAT and CDR2 FQNNGV. This CDR3 is CASSTDVSSYNEQFF. The CDR3 DNA reads as TGTGCCAGCAGCACGGACGTAAGCTCCTACAATGAGCAGTTCTTC.

This clonotype was seen at least ten times. The rearrangement links TRBV20-1 to TRBJ2-7, with D hard to call. The CDR3 runs to 11 residues. V lost 6 bases, J lost 6 bases, and 12 bases lay in between. Germline V CDR1 and CDR2: DFQATT, SNEGSKA (reference sequence). The CDR3 bases are TGCAGTGCCATGGCCCTTAGCGAGCAGTACTTC. The encoded protein is CSAMALSEQYF.

This clonotype was seen more than once but under ten times. V usage is TRBV4-1 and J usage is TRBJ2-2; D is unclear. Deletions cut 1 base from V and 3 bases from J, with 9 bases between. CDR3 length equals 15 residues. The germline gives CDR1 MGHRA, CDR2 YSYEKL. The CDR3 DNA reads TGCGCCAGCAGCCAAGTAGAGCAGTACACCGGGGAGCTGTTTTTT. It specifies CASSQVEQYTGELFF.

This chain connects TRBV27 to TRBJ2-2; TRBD2 aligns across 7 bases. There are 15 residues in the CDR3. Germline V gene lookup returns CDR1 MNHEY and CDR2 SMNVEV (reference sequence). The trim removed 2 bases at V and 5 bases at J, leaving 5 bases unmatched. The CDR3 reads CASSLTGGWTGELFF. CDR3 in DNA: TGTGCCAGCAGTTTAACCGGGGGGTGGACCGGGGAGCTGTTTTTT.

The rearrangement links TRBV12-3 or TRBV12-4 to TRBJ1-1; D is uncertain. The CDR3 contains 14 residues. V shed 3 bases and J shed 0 bases, with 8 bases lying between them. The CDR3 here is CASSFLGLNTEAFF. DNA for the CDR3: TGTGCCAGCAGTTTTCTGGGTTTGAACACTGAAGCTTTCTTT.

This clonotype was observed many times. The chain is built from TRBV11-2 and TRBJ1-1; the D gene is possibly TRBD1 (5 bases). V lost 5 bases, J lost 1 base, and 14 bases lay in between. Germline CDR1 and CDR2: SGHAT and FQNNGV. The CDR3 consists of 15 residues. The CDR3 loop reads CASSLRWDRNTEAFF. The CDR3 nucleotides are TGTGCCAGCAGCCTAAGGTGGGACCGGAACACTGAAGCTTTCTTT.

This clonotype was counted at least ten times. The chain couples TRBV27 to TRBJ2-3; tentative D call: TRBD1 (8 bases). Per germline, CDR1 MNHEY and CDR2 SMNVEV (reference sequence). The CDR3 has 16 residues. Trimming cost V 4 bases and J 3 bases, with 17 bases left between them. The CDR3 loop is CASSSDDRGGTDTQYF. The CDR3 nucleotides are TGTGCCAGCAGTTCCGACGACAGGGGAGGGACAGATACGCAGTATTTT.

This clonotype was picked up a small number of times. The rearrangement links TRBV6-2 or TRBV6-3 to TRBJ2-6; 7 bases are a match to TRBD1. The junction had 4 bases not matched to a gene; V was cut back by 5 bases and J by 3 bases. This CDR3 region has 15 residues. Per the germline V gene, CDR1 is MNHEY and CDR2 is SVGEGT. The CDR3: CASSRQGFGANVLTF. As DNA, the CDR3 is TGTGCCAGCAGTCGACAGGGCTTTGGGGCCAACGTCCTGACTTTC.

This clonotype was detected many times. The genes are TRBV19 and TRBJ2-2; 9 positions match TRBD1. The CDR3 is 15 amino acids. The J segment lost 4 bases and the V segment lost 4 bases, leaving 4 bases of the junction unmatched. CDR1 is LNHDA and CDR2 is SQIVND in the germline V gene (reference sequence). The CDR3 is CASSRDRESTGELFF. In DNA, the CDR3 is TGTGCCAGTAGTAGGGACAGGGAGAGCACCGGGGAGCTGTTTTTT.

This clonotype was counted between two and nine times. This chain links TRBV30 with TRBJ1-6; weak D call: TRBD1 (6 bases). Trimming took off 8 bases at V and 4 bases at J, with 15 bases between the two ends. This CDR3 contains 14 residues. Germline V gives CDR1 GTSNPN, CDR2 SVGIG (reference sequence). Here the CDR3 DNA reads TGTGCCCAAAAAGACAGGTCGTATAATTCACCCCTCCACTTT. Protein product: CAQKDRSYNSPLHF. The whole variable domain, remainder taken from reference TRBV30 and TRBJ1-6, is SQTIHQWPATLVQPVGSPLSLECTVEGTSNPNLYWYRQAAGRGLQLLFYSVGIGQISSEVPQNLSASRPQDRQFILSSKKLLLSDSGFYLCAQKDRSYNSPLHFGNGTRLTVT.

V is TRBV2 and J is TRBJ2-7, with D perhaps matching TRBD1 (5 bases). Trimming pared 3 bases from V and 2 bases from J, leaving 8 bases between. The CDR3 is 13 residues long. Germline CDR1 and CDR2: SNHLY and FYNNEI. Here the CDR3 reads CASSDRVAYEQYF. The CDR3 DNA is TGTGCCAGCAGTGACAGGGTCGCCTACGAGCAGTACTTC.

The table lists this clonotype with many counts. The gene calls are TRBV2 and TRBJ2-2, with 8 bases matching TRBD1. Looked up from germline, CDR1 is SNHLY and CDR2 is FYNNEI. V gave up 6 bases and J gave up 3 bases; unmatched junction bases: 3. The CDR3 runs to 14 residues. The CDR3 sequence: CASRTGEDTGELFF. The CDR3, as DNA: TGTGCCAGCAGGACAGGGGAGGACACCGGGGAGCTGTTTTTT.

This clonotype was picked up many times. The rearrangement links TRBV20-1 to TRBJ2-5; D remains ambiguous. Germline-derived CDR1 and CDR2 are DFQATT and SNEGSKA (reference sequence). V was trimmed by 3 bases and J by 3 bases, leaving 11 bases between them. CDR3 size: 13 residues. DNA of the CDR3: TGCAGTGCTAGTGGCCCGCAAGAAGAGACCCAGTACTTC. This codes for CSASGPQEETQYF.

This clonotype was found many times. The rearrangement links TRBV11-3 to TRBJ2-2; D perhaps matches TRBD2 (5 bases). CDR3 size: 16 residues. V lost 1 base and J lost 1, with 10 bases in between. The germline CDR1 and CDR2 sequences are SGHNT and YENEEA. CDR3 coding DNA: TGTGCCAGCAGCTTAGGGCCCGGACTGAACACCGGGGAGCTGTTTTTT. It codes for CASSLGPGLNTGELFF.

Regarding this clonotype: Just one base apart from a much larger clone, this may be a read error. V gene TRBV28 combines with J gene TRBJ2-7; D remains ambiguous. CDR3 length: 12 amino acids. Trimming took off 8 bases at V and 6 bases at J, with 14 bases between the two ends. Germline V gene data show CDR1 as MDHEN and CDR2 as SYDVKM. CDR3 bases: TGTGCCAGCCGACTCCTCATGAGCGAGCAGTACTTC. Its translation is CASRLLMSEQYF.

This clonotype was seen at least ten times. The chain has TRBV11-2 and TRBJ2-5; no reliable D call. The ends were cut back, 7 bases at V and 5 bases at J, with 8 bases in the middle. The length of the CDR3 is 11 residues. CDR1 and CDR2 from the germline V gene are SGHAT and FQNNGV. The CDR3 DNA reads as TGTGCCAGCACCCCTGGGGAGACCCAGTACTTC. The encoded protein is CASTPGETQYF.

This clonotype was recorded many times. V is TRBV11-2 and J is TRBJ2-3; 7 nucleotides match TRBD2. V shed 5 bases and J 2 bases; nucleotides not matched to a gene: 7. The CDR3 contains 15 residues. The germline CDR1 and CDR2 sequences are SGHAT and FQNNGV. CDR3 sequence: CASSQTSFFTDTQYF. The CDR3 coding sequence is TGTGCCAGCAGCCAGACTAGCTTTTTCACAGATACGCAGTATTTT.

This chain links TRBV7-3 with TRBJ2-2, with 7 bases matching TRBD2. Germline V gene lookup returns CDR1 SGHTA and CDR2 FQGTGA. J was trimmed by 3 bases and V by 6 bases; bases with no gene match: 7. This CDR3 comprises 15 residues. The chain's CDR3 is CASSFGLGDTGELFF. As DNA, the CDR3 is TGTGCCAGCAGTTTCGGACTAGGGGACACCGGGGAGCTGTTTTTT.

In its sample, this clonotype was seen many times. The CDR3 protein is CASSSTGQNNSPLHF. In DNA form, the CDR3 reads TGCGCCAGCAGCTCGACCGGACAGAATAATTCACCCCTCCACTTT. The chain combines TRBV5-1 with TRBJ1-6; D may be TRBD1 (6 bases). The germline gives CDR1 SGHRS, CDR2 YFSETQ. Trimming cost V 3 bases and J 5 bases, with 12 bases left between them. The CDR3 consists of 15 residues.

The rearrangement uses TRBV20-1 and TRBJ1-2; 8 bases are a match to TRBD1. The CDR3 spans 15 residues. Trimming took 6 bases from V and 8 from J; bases not matched to a gene: 17. Per germline, CDR1 DFQATT and CDR2 SNEGSKA (reference sequence). CDR3 region: CSALRSQTQGEGYTF. The CDR3 DNA reads as TGCAGTGCCCTTAGATCCCAAACACAGGGGGAGGGCTACACCTTC.

The rearrangement links TRBV5-5 to TRBJ2-4, with D perhaps assigned TRBD1 or TRBD2 (6 bases each). CDR3 length: 14 residues. The V gene's germline CDR1 is SGHKS and CDR2 YYEKEE (reference sequence). Trimming pared 5 bases from V and 7 bases from J, leaving 16 bases between. The DNA of the CDR3 is TGTGCCAGCAGACTACAGGGCGCGGGGAACATTCAGTACTTC. Translation: CASRLQGAGNIQYF.

V is TRBV9 and J is TRBJ2-5; either TRBD1 or TRBD2 may supply D (5 bases each). Germline assignment: CDR1 SGDLS and CDR2 YYNGEE. V lost 0 bases and J lost 6, with 15 bases in between. This CDR3 region has 15 residues. The CDR3, as DNA: TGTGCCAGCAGCGTAGACTTCGGGACGGCTAAGACCCAGTACTTC. Translated, it gives CASSVDFGTAKTQYF.

This clonotype has ten or more counts. This chain uses TRBV7-2 with TRBJ2-1; maybe TRBD2 (5 bases). Germline V gene data show CDR1 as SGHTA and CDR2 as FQGNSA. This CDR3 has 15 amino acids. V lost 1 base to trimming and J lost 5 bases, with 12 bases between them. The CDR3 loop reads CASSLVRTGHNEQFF. The CDR3 bases are TGTGCCAGCAGCTTAGTCCGGACTGGCCACAATGAGCAGTTCTTC.

This clonotype was detected only a few times. V gene TRBV7-3 combines with J gene TRBJ1-5; D may be TRBD1 (6 bases). CDR3 length: 18 residues. V lost 5 bases, J lost 0 bases, and 20 bases lay in between. Germline CDR1 SGHTA, CDR2 FQGTGA. This CDR3 is CASSLTLGQPYSNQPQHF. The CDR3 DNA reads TGTGCCAGCAGCCTTACCCTCGGACAGCCTTATAGCAATCAGCCCCAGCATTTT. Using reference TRBV7-3 and TRBJ1-5 for the parts outside the CDR3, the full variable domain is GAGVSQTPSNKVTEKGKYVELRCDPISGHTALYWYRQSLGQGPEFLIYFQGTGAADDSGLPNDRFFAVRPEGSVSTLKIQRTERGDSAVYLCASSLTLGQPYSNQPQHFGDGTRLSIL.

V and J are TRBV13 and TRBJ1-1; D remains ambiguous. The CDR3 has 13 amino acids. Trimming removed 5 bases from V and 4 bases from J, with 11 bases in between. Germline values: CDR1 PRHDT, CDR2 FYEKMQ (reference sequence). CDR3 sequence: CASSRSWGTEAFF. For the CDR3, the DNA is TGTGCCAGCAGCCGTTCTTGGGGCACTGAAGCTTTCTTT.

V is TRBV6-5 and J is TRBJ1-1; TRBD1 is a possible D gene (6 bases). V was pared by 2 bases and J by 1 base, with 17 bases between. This CDR3 spans 17 amino acids. Germline V lookup: CDR1 MNHEY, CDR2 SVGAGI. CDR3 amino acids: CASSYLTGKKGNTEAFF. The CDR3, as DNA: TGTGCCAGCAGTTACCTTACAGGGAAAAAGGGGAACACTGAAGCTTTCTTT.

This clonotype appeared many times. The chain has TRBV2 and TRBJ1-6, with D possibly TRBD1 on 5 matching bases. Per the germline V gene, CDR1 is SNHLY and CDR2 is FYNNEI. This CDR3 spans 15 amino acids. V was shortened by 8 bases and J by 3 bases, with 14 bases between the two germline ends. The CDR3 here is CASGPGQIYNSPLHF. DNA for the CDR3: TGTGCCAGCGGCCCCGGACAAATCTATAATTCACCCCTCCACTTT. Variable domain in full (rest from reference TRBV2 and TRBJ1-6): EPEVTQTPSHQVTQMGQEVILRCVPISNHLYFYWYRQILGQKVEFLVSFYNNEISEKSEIFDDQFSVERPDGSNFTLKIRSTKLEDSAMYFCASGPGQIYNSPLHFGNGTRLTVT.